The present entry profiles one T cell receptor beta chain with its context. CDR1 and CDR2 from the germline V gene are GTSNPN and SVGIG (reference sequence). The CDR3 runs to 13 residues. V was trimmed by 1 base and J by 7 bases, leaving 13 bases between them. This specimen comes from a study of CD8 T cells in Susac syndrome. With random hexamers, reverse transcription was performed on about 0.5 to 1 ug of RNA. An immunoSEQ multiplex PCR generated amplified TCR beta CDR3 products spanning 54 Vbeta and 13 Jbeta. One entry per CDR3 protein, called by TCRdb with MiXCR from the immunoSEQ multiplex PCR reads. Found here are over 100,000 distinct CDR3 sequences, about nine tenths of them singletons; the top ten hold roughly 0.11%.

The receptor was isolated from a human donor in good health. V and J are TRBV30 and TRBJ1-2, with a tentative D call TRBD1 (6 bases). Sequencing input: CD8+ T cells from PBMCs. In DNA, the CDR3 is TGTGCCTGGAGTGGACGGGGGACAAGTGGCTACACCTTC. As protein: CAWSGRGTSGYTF.